This T cell receptor beta chain was captured in a study of CD8 T cells in ankylosing spondylitis. Study-level results: Disease-linked clones bore a CD8+ phenotype, appearing relatively rarely in peripheral blood. In ankylosing spondylitis blood, a motif of about eight highly homologous TCR beta variants appeared characteristic. From matched ankylosing spondylitis synovial fluid, disease-linked clones were reportedly recovered at significantly enriched levels.

Libraries for TCR beta were made by quantitative 5'-RACE with molecular barcodes. TCRdb ran MiXCR on the 5' RACE reads and lists one entry per CDR3 protein. The sample consists of hundreds of thousands of distinct CDR3 sequences, 12% of them appearing once. Details on this clonotype: Antigen unknown. An end of the junction does not agree with germline; a read error may underlie this.

The source of this sequence is a male donor with ankylosing spondylitis. Sample: blood, either unsorted or a sorted T cell fraction (not recorded which).

This CDR3 is CSASENAGELFF. CDR3 bases: TGCAGTGCTAGTGAGAACGCCGGGGAGCTGTTTTTT. The chain employs TRBV20-1 and TRBJ2-2, with D unclear. CDR3 length equals 12 residues. CDR1 is DFQATT, CDR2 SNEGSKA, per germline (reference sequence).